These 8 T cell receptor beta chains were sequenced from one sample in a study of T cells after yellow fever vaccination. TCRdb fed the 5' RACE reads into MiXCR, producing one record per CDR3 protein. The sample lists 620,000 or so distinct CDR3 sequences; around a sixth were seen once. The sequences come from PBMCs, collected less than 6 days after the first yellow fever vaccination. These receptors all stem from a man between 18 and 35 years old who received the YFV17D yellow fever vaccine.

This clonotype was detected only a few times. This sequence joins TRBV7-2 and TRBJ1-4, with 8 nucleotides matching TRBD1. This CDR3 region has 17 residues. With V trimmed by 2 bases and J by 10 bases, 15 bases remained unmatched. CDR1 and CDR2 (germline): SGHTA, FQGNSA. For the CDR3, the DNA is TGTGCCAGCAGCTTAATGGCAGGGGGCGCGATAGCCGGAAAACTGTTTTTT. Translated: CASSLMAGGAIAGKLFF.

The rearrangement links TRBV11-2 to TRBJ1-2; a possible D gene is TRBD1 (5 bases). Germline V gene lookup returns CDR1 SGHAT and CDR2 FQNNGV. The CDR3 contains 16 residues. V lost 2 bases and J lost 0, with 13 bases in between. CDR3 region: CASSLNGAGANYGYTF. In nucleotides, the CDR3 is TGTGCCAGCAGCTTAAATGGGGCGGGAGCTAACTATGGCTACACCTTC.

The V call is TRBV5-1, the J call TRBJ1-4; TRBD1 is a possible D gene (5 bases). Germline CDR1 is SGHRS and CDR2 is YFSETQ. This CDR3 is built from 12 residues. Trimming left V 7 bases short and J 6 bases short, with 10 bases between. The CDR3 loop is CASRRGDEKLFF. The CDR3 DNA reads TGCGCCAGCCGTCGGGGGGATGAAAAACTGTTTTTT.

This chain links TRBV7-6 with TRBJ1-6; TRBD1 agrees at 8 bases. V lost 0 bases to trimming and J lost 16 bases; unmatched junction nucleotides: 11. CDR1 is SGHVS and CDR2 is FNYEAQ in the germline V gene. The CDR3 sequence is 15 residues long. The CDR3 DNA is TGTGCCAGCAGCTTAGCCATCGGACCACAGGGGGGTCTCCACTTT. Its translation is CASSLAIGPQGGLHF. The full variable domain, with the rest looked up from reference TRBV7-6 and TRBJ1-6, is GAGVSQSPRYKVTKRGQDVALRCDPISGHVSLYWYRQALGQGPEFLTYFNYEAQQDKSGLPNDRFSAERPEGSISTLTIQRTEQRDSAMYRCASSLAIGPQGGLHFGNGTRLTVT.

A few counts support this clonotype. The CDR3 DNA is TGTGCCAGCAGCGCGGGACGGTCCTACGAGCAGTACGTC. Residues: CASSAGRSYEQYV. The chain is built from TRBV6-2 or TRBV6-3 and TRBJ2-7; D may be TRBD2 (6 bases). The CDR3 runs 13 residues. The ends were cut back, 6 bases at V and 1 base at J, with 10 bases in the middle. Germline V gene sequence: CDR1 MNHEY, CDR2 SVGEGT.

This clonotype came up a few times. V and J are TRBV5-1 and TRBJ2-2; D unresolved. Germline V gene sequence: CDR1 SGHRS, CDR2 YFSETQ. This CDR3 spans 15 amino acids. The V and J ends lost 1 base and 4 bases respectively, with 11 bases between them. The CDR3 nucleotides read TGCGCCAGCAGCTTGCGGGCACAATTCACCGGGGAGCTGTTTTTT. Its translation: CASSLRAQFTGELFF.

This clonotype was counted a few times. This CDR3 reads CASSPPSTGELFF. As DNA, the CDR3 is TGTGCCAGCTCACCACCCTCCACCGGGGAGCTGTTTTTT. The J gene is TRBJ2-2, the V gene TRBV18; no clear D gene. CDR1 KGHSH and CDR2 LQKENI come from the germline V gene. The CDR3 loop spans 13 amino acids. Deletions cut 0 bases from V and 4 bases from J, with 3 bases between.

This clonotype has only a few counts. The chain links TRBV7-6 to TRBJ2-1; 12 bases line up with TRBD2. The junction had 9 bases not matched to a gene; V was cut back by 5 bases and J by 7 bases. Looked up from germline, CDR1 is SGHVS and CDR2 is FNYEAQ. This CDR3 is built from 16 residues. The chain's CDR3 is CASSRTTSGGANEQFF. As DNA, the CDR3 is TGTGCCAGCAGCCGAACGACTAGCGGGGGAGCTAATGAGCAGTTCTTC.